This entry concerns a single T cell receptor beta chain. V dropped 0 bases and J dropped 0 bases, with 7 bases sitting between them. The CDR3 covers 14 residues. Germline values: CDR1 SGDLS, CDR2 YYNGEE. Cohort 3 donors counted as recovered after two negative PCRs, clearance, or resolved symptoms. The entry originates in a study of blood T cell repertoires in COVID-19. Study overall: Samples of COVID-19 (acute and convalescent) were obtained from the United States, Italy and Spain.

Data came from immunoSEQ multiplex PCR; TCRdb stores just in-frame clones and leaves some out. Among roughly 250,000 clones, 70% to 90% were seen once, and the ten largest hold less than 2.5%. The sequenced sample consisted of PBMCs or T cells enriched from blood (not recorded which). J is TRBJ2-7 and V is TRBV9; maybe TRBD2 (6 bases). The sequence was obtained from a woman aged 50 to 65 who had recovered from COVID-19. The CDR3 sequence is CASSVGTTSYEQYF. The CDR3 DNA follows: TGTGCCAGCAGCGTAGGGACTACCTCCTACGAGCAGTACTTC.